The 29 T cell receptor beta chains presented below share a single source sample, sequenced in a study of STAT5B mutations in CD4+ large granular lymphocyte leukemia. Only in-frame clones appear in the TCRdb table, and some are missing; sequencing was by immunoSEQ multiplex PCR. The sample shows about 33,000 clones, approximately 81% of them seen only once. Input material: CD4+ T cells from blood buffy coats. These receptors originate from a human donor in good health.

The genes are TRBV5-1 and TRBJ2-2; TRBD2 matches at 10 bases. The CDR3 sequence is 17 residues long. The trim removed 6 bases at V and 6 bases at J, leaving 14 bases unmatched. The germline CDR1 and CDR2 sequences are SGHRS and YFSETQ. The CDR3 loop reads CASKGGLAGDISGELFF. The CDR3 region has the DNA TGCGCCAGCAAGGGTGGCCTAGCGGGGGACATATCCGGGGAGCTGTTTTTT.

This clone was counted between two and nine times. The rearrangement joins TRBV7-9 to TRBJ2-3, with D possibly matching TRBD2 (5 bases). The CDR3 contains 12 residues. Trimming left V 3 bases short and J 5 bases short, with 6 bases between. Germline CDR1 is SEHNR and CDR2 is FQNEAQ (reference sequence). CDR3: CASSFEGDTQYF. The CDR3 DNA reads as TGTGCCAGCAGCTTCGAGGGAGATACGCAGTATTTT.

CDR3 sequence (DNA): TGCAGCGTTGATGCAGGGTTGGGGACCTACGAGCAGTACTTC. It yields the protein CSVDAGLGTYEQYF. V and J are TRBV29-1 and TRBJ2-5, with D maybe TRBD1 (5 bases). The DNA end lines up better with TRBJ2-7; the J call may be wrong. Germline CDR1 reads SQVTM; CDR2 reads ANQGSEA. This CDR3 region has 14 residues.

This clone was recorded once. This chain connects TRBV27 to TRBJ1-2; TRBD1 aligns across 8 bases. V was pared by 5 bases and J by 8 bases, with 16 bases of the junction left unmatched. CDR1 and CDR2 (germline): MNHEY, SMNVEV (reference sequence). This CDR3 has 16 amino acids. The chain's CDR3 is CASSPGTGAITRGYTF. In nucleotides, the CDR3 is TGTGCCAGCAGTCCCGGGACAGGAGCTATCACGCGGGGCTACACCTTC.

The J gene is TRBJ2-3, the V gene TRBV7-9; D gene ambiguous. The germline gives CDR1 SEHNR, CDR2 FQNEAQ (reference sequence). V dropped 3 bases and J dropped 0 bases, with 7 bases sitting between them. The CDR3 is made up of 14 amino acids. Here the CDR3 DNA reads TGTGCCAGCAGCTTTGCTCCCAGCACAGATACGCAGTATTTT. It translates to CASSFAPSTDTQYF.

This sequence joins TRBV30 and TRBJ2-5; maybe TRBD2 (5 bases). The J call may be mistaken, given a closer DNA end match to TRBJ2-7. This CDR3 comprises 13 residues. Germline values: CDR1 GTSNPN, CDR2 SVGIG (reference sequence). The CDR3 bases are TGTGCCTGGGACTTGGGTCGGGACTACGAGCAGTACTTC. Its protein is CAWDLGRDYEQYF.

The V call is TRBV7-2, the J call TRBJ1-1; the match to TRBD1 covers 9 bases. Germline values: CDR1 SGHTA, CDR2 FQGNSA. The CDR3 runs to 16 residues. Losses at the gene ends were 7 bases for V and 2 bases for J; bases not matched to a gene: 11. CDR3 sequence reads: CASTVYRGQINTEAFF. CDR3 DNA sequence: TGTGCCAGCACCGTCTACAGGGGGCAAATAAACACTGAAGCTTTCTTT. Together with reference TRBV7-2 and TRBJ1-1, the CDR3 gives the full variable domain: GAGVSQSPSNKVTEKGKDVELRCDPISGHTALYWYRQSLGQGLEFLIYFQGNSAPDKSGLPSDRFSAERTGGSVSTLTIQRTQQEDSAVYLCASTVYRGQINTEAFFGQGTRLTVV.

The chain uses TRBV11-2 and TRBJ2-7; possibly TRBD1 for D (6 bases). The CDR3 loop spans 15 amino acids. Trimming cost V 7 bases and J 4 bases, with 20 bases left between them. Germline loops: CDR1 SGHAT, CDR2 FQNNGV. CDR3 residues: CASNPSPGVRYEQYF. DNA of the CDR3: TGTGCCAGCAACCCCTCACCAGGGGTCAGGTACGAGCAGTACTTC.

This chain links TRBV6-6 with TRBJ2-7; 8 positions agree with TRBD2. Trimming at V came to 0 bases and at J to 7 bases, leaving 8 bases not matched to a gene. The CDR3 totals 15 residues. Per germline, CDR1 MNHNY and CDR2 SVGAGI (reference sequence). The CDR3 here is CASSYSFLAGQEQYF. The CDR3 nucleotides read TGTGCCAGCAGTTACTCCTTCCTAGCGGGCCAAGAGCAGTACTTC.

The chain links TRBV30 to TRBJ1-2; TRBD1 is a possible D gene (5 bases). The V end lost 4 bases, the J end lost 4 bases, and 13 bases lay between the germline ends. Looked up from germline, CDR1 is GTSNPN and CDR2 is SVGIG (reference sequence). The CDR3 consists of 13 residues. CDR3 loop: CAWIPLGGYGYTF. The CDR3 region has the DNA TGTGCCTGGATTCCTCTGGGGGGCTATGGCTACACCTTC.

The chain recombines TRBV5-1 with TRBJ1-6; D is uncertain. CDR1 SGHRS and CDR2 YFSETQ come from the germline V gene. V was clipped by 0 bases and J by 7 bases, with 11 bases between them. This CDR3 comprises 15 residues. CDR3 amino acids: CASSLGVEANSPLHF. The CDR3, as DNA: TGCGCCAGCAGCTTGGGGGTGGAAGCGAATTCACCCCTCCACTTT.

The DNA for the CDR3 is TGTGCCAGCAGCTTAGACACAGATACGCAGTATTTT. The encoded protein is CASSLDTDTQYF. The V gene is TRBV7-2, the J gene TRBJ2-3; no clear D gene. V was pared by 1 base and J by 2 bases, with 1 base between. CDR1 and CDR2 from the germline V gene are SGHTA and FQGNSA. The CDR3 contains 12 residues.

This CDR3 is CASSQGLAGYPAGTDTQYF. The CDR3 DNA reads as TGTGCCAGCAGCCAGGGACTAGCGGGATACCCCGCGGGCACAGATACGCAGTATTTT. The chain has TRBV11-2 and TRBJ2-3, with TRBD2 identical over 13 bases. The CDR3 runs to 19 residues. V gave up 5 bases and J gave up 1 base; unmatched junction bases: 12. The V gene's germline CDR1 is SGHAT and CDR2 FQNNGV.

This clone was seen just once. This chain uses TRBV5-1 with TRBJ2-7; D is perhaps TRBD2 (6 bases). Germline V gene sequence: CDR1 SGHRS, CDR2 YFSETQ. V lost 0 bases, J lost 6 bases, and 19 bases lay in between. The CDR3 is 16 amino acids. The CDR3 loop reads CASSLGGGATSGEQYF. The CDR3 DNA sequence: TGCGCCAGCAGCTTGGGAGGAGGGGCAACTTCGGGCGAGCAGTACTTC.

V and J are TRBV27 and TRBJ1-5; D possibly corresponds to TRBD1 (5 bases). Germline CDR1 is MNHEY and CDR2 is SMNVEV (reference sequence). The CDR3 spans 15 residues. Trimming shortened V by 3 bases and J by 3 bases, and 12 bases separated the two germline ends. CDR3 sequence: CASSFSGGNNQPQHF. The CDR3 nucleotides are TGTGCCAGCAGTTTTTCGGGGGGGAACAATCAGCCCCAGCATTTT.

The V call is TRBV5-4, the J call TRBJ2-7, with TRBD2 matching 9 bases. J was trimmed by 3 bases and V by 4 bases; bases with no gene match: 8. Germline lookup yields CDR1 SGHNT and CDR2 YYREEE (reference sequence). The CDR3 contains 15 residues. CDR3 amino acids: CASSQLAGGFYEQYF. The CDR3 coding sequence is TGTGCCAGCAGCCAGCTGGCGGGAGGGTTCTACGAGCAGTACTTC.

V and J are TRBV11-3 and TRBJ2-7; D may be TRBD1 (6 bases). The CDR3 is made up of 15 amino acids. The V gene lost 5 bases and the J gene lost 3 bases, with 17 bases spanning the gap. CDR1 and CDR2 (germline): SGHNT, YENEEA. In DNA form, the CDR3 reads TGTGCCAGCAGCCCCCGGCAGGGGAGAGGCTACGAGCAGTACTTC. Amino acid sequence: CASSPRQGRGYEQYF.

The chain is built from TRBV2 and TRBJ1-2; tentatively, D is TRBD1 (5 bases). CDR3 length equals 15 residues. The V end lost 2 bases, the J end lost 2 bases, and 12 bases lay between the germline ends. Germline V gene data show CDR1 as SNHLY and CDR2 as FYNNEI. The CDR3 region is CASSEFMGQNYGYTF. In DNA, the CDR3 is TGTGCCAGCAGTGAATTTATGGGGCAGAACTATGGCTACACCTTC.

Here the CDR3 DNA reads TGTGCCAGCAGCCCCGTTTGGGTCGGTGTTGGCACTGAAGCTTTCTTT. The encoded protein is CASSPVWVGVGTEAFF. The chain uses TRBV14 and TRBJ1-1; D remains ambiguous. V was clipped by 4 bases and J by 4 bases, with 19 bases between them. CDR1 and CDR2 from the germline V gene are SGHDN and FVKESK. This CDR3 contains 16 residues.

The gene calls are TRBV6-1 and TRBJ2-5; the D is unclear. Germline CDR1 MNHNS, CDR2 SASEGT. The CDR3 sequence is 14 residues long. V dropped 4 bases and J dropped 4 bases, with 13 bases sitting between them. Written as DNA, the CDR3 is TGTGCCAGCAGTGTACTTTCGGGTTTAGAGACCCAGTACTTC. The encoded protein is CASSVLSGLETQYF.

This clone was detected only a few times. The chain is built from TRBV7-8 and TRBJ2-2; no definite D call. Germline CDR1 reads SGHVS; CDR2 reads FQNEAQ. The CDR3 runs to 11 residues. Trimming took 5 bases from V and 8 from J, leaving 6 bases between them. The CDR3 sequence is CASSPRGELFF. CDR3 coding DNA: TGTGCCAGCAGCCCCAGGGGGGAGCTGTTTTTT. The full variable domain, completed using reference TRBV7-8 and TRBJ2-2, is GAGVSQSPRYKVAKRGQDVALRCDPISGHVSLFWYQQALGQGPEFLTYFQNEAQLDKSGLPSDRFFAERPEGSVSTLKIQRTQQEDSAVYLCASSPRGELFFGEGSRLTVL.

The chain joins TRBV10-1 to TRBJ1-1, with 9 bases lining up with TRBD1. The germline gives CDR1 WNHNN, CDR2 SYGVQD (reference sequence). This CDR3 comprises 14 residues. The junction had 5 bases not matched to a gene; V was cut back by 6 bases and J by 3 bases. The CDR3 DNA reads as TGCGCCAGCAGCAGACAGGGGGAGGACACTGAAGCTTTCTTT. Translation: CASSRQGEDTEAFF.

The chain carries TRBV4-1 and TRBJ1-6; D not certain. Germline V gives CDR1 MGHRA, CDR2 YSYEKL. CDR3 length: 15 residues. V dropped 0 bases and J dropped 7 bases, with 10 bases sitting between them. The chain's CDR3 is CASSQDRVGNSPLHF. CDR3 nucleotides: TGCGCCAGCAGCCAAGACCGGGTAGGGAATTCACCCCTCCACTTT.

This chain uses TRBV28 with TRBJ2-7, with D possibly being TRBD2 (5 bases). The CDR3 sequence is 16 residues long. The germline CDR1 and CDR2 sequences are MDHEN and SYDVKM. V was trimmed by 8 bases and J by 4 bases, leaving 24 bases between them. The CDR3 sequence is CASLRVRGRGGYEQYF. The CDR3 nucleotides read TGTGCCAGCCTGAGGGTCCGGGGTCGCGGAGGTTACGAGCAGTACTTC.

The chain combines TRBV27 with TRBJ2-7, with TRBD2 identical over 10 bases. The CDR3 runs 15 residues. CDR1 is MNHEY and CDR2 is SMNVEV in the germline V gene (reference sequence). The V and J ends lost 7 bases and 1 base, in that order; junction bases with no gene match: 7. DNA for the CDR3: TGTGCCAGCACGACCTGGACTAGCGGTTCCTACGAGCAGTACTTC. Translation gives CASTTWTSGSYEQYF.

The rearrangement joins TRBV2 to TRBJ2-1, with 8 bases lining up with TRBD2. CDR3 length equals 14 residues. The germline gives CDR1 SNHLY, CDR2 FYNNEI. Germline trimming cut 5 bases from V and 9 bases from J; bases unmatched to any gene: 9. The CDR3 coding sequence is TGTGCCAGCAGTCTAGGACTAGCTTACGGTGAGCAGTTCTTC. This translates into CASSLGLAYGEQFF.

The chain is built from TRBV5-1 and TRBJ2-5; 9 nucleotides line up with TRBD1. V shed 5 bases and J 2 bases; nucleotides not matched to a gene: 4. CDR3 length: 14 residues. Germline assignment: CDR1 SGHRS and CDR2 YFSETQ. The CDR3 sequence: CASRETGGQETQYF. The DNA for the CDR3 is TGCGCCAGCAGGGAGACAGGGGGGCAAGAGACCCAGTACTTC.

V is TRBV18 and J is TRBJ2-3; 10 bases are shared with TRBD2. The CDR3 is made up of 16 amino acids. Germline loops: CDR1 KGHSH, CDR2 LQKENI. Trimming cost V 3 bases and J 7 bases; bases outside gene matches: 10. The CDR3 protein is CASSPPAAGGRNTQYF. CDR3 in DNA: TGTGCCAGCTCACCCCCGGCAGCGGGAGGGCGGAATACGCAGTATTTT.

The chain combines TRBV29-1 with TRBJ2-5; D may match TRBD1 or TRBD2 (5 bases each). V gave up 6 bases and J gave up 1 base, with 9 bases separating them. Germline lookup yields CDR1 SQVTM and CDR2 ANQGSEA. The CDR3 has 12 amino acids. CDR3 protein: CSVRESQETQYF. CDR3 DNA: TGCAGCGTCAGGGAGAGCCAAGAGACCCAGTACTTC.